This TCR beta chain appears in the sequencing data of a study of blood T cell repertoires in COVID-19. Study as a whole: Specimens from acute and convalescent COVID-19 originated in the United States, Italy and Spain.

Original processing notes: Scientists estimated how many nucleated cells there were by amplifying reference gene primers. TCRdb's copy holds only in-frame clones and misses some; the assay was immunoSEQ multiplex PCR. From that table come the V and J calls and clone size; the DNA was used to work out D and trimming. The sample yields 90,000 to 100,000 clones, less than 90% seen once. Sequencing was carried out using peripheral blood. This clonotype originated in a man aged 80 or over with acute or convalescent COVID-19.

CDR3 in amino acids: CASSLALGQDNSPLHF. The CDR3 DNA follows: TGTGCCAGCAGCTTAGCGCTTGGACAGGATAATTCACCCCTCCACTTT. The chain recombines TRBV7-6 with TRBJ1-6; the match to TRBD1 covers 7 bases. CDR1 is SGHVS and CDR2 is FNYEAQ in the germline V gene. CDR3 length: 16 residues. After removal of 0 bases from V and 5 bases from J, the junction contained 4 bases not matched to a gene.